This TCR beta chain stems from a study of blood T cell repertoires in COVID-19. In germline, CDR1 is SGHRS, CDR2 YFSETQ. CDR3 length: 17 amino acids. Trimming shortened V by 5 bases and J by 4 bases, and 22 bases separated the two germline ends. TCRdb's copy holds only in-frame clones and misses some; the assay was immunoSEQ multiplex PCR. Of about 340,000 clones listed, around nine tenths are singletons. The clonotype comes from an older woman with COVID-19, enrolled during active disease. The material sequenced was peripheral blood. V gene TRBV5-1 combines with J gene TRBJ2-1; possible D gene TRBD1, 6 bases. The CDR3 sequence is CASREALSRTEYNEQFF. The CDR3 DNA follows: TGCGCCAGCAGGGAAGCCCTTTCCCGGACAGAGTACAATGAGCAGTTCTTC.